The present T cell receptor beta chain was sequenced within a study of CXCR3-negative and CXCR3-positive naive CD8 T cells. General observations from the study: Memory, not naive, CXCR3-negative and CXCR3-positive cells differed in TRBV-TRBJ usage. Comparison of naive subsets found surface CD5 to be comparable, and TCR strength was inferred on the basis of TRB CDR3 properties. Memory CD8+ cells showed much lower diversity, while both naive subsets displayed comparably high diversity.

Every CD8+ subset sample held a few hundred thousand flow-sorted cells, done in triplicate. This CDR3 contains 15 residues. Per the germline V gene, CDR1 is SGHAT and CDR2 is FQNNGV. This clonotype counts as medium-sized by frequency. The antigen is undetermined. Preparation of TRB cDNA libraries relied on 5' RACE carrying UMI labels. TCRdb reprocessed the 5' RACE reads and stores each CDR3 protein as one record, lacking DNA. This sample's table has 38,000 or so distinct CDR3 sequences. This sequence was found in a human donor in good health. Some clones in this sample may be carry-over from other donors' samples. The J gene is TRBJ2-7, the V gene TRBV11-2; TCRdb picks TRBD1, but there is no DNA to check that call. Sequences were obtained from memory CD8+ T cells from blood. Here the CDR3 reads CASSEIPRRIYEQYF.